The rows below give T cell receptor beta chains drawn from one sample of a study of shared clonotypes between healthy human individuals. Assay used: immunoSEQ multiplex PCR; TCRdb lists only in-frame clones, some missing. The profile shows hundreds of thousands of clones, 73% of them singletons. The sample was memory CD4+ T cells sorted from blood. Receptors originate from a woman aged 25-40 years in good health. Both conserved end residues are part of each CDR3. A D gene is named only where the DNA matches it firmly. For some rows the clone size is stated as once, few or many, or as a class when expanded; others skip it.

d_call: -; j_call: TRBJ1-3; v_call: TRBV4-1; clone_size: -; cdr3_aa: CASSQYADNSGNTIYF; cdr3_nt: TGCGCCAGCAGCCAATACGCCGACAACTCTGGAAACACCATATATTTT
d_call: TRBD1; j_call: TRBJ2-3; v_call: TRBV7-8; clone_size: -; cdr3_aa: CASSLRSGGRTDTQYF; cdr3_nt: TGTGCCAGCAGCTTACGTTCAGGGGGCCGCACAGATACGCAGTATTTT
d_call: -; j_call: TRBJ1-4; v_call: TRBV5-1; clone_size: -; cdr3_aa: CASTRQAGGEKLFF; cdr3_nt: TGCGCCAGCACCCGACAGGCAGGTGGTGAAAAACTGTTTTTT
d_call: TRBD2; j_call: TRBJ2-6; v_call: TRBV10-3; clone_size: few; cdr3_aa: CAISRGAGANVLTF; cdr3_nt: TGTGCCATCAGTCGGGGGGCTGGGGCCAACGTCCTGACTTTC
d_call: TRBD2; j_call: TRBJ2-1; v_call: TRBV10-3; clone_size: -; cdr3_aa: CAIGTSGAAYNEQFF; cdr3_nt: TGTGCCATAGGGACTAGCGGGGCAGCCTACAATGAGCAGTTCTTC
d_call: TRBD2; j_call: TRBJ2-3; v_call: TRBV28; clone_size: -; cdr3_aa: CASSFVNLGLAGGLTQYF; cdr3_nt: TGTGCCAGCAGTTTTGTCAATCTTGGCCTAGCGGGAGGATTGACGCAGTATTTT
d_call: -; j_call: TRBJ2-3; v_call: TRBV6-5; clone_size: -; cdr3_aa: CASRATSSTDTQYF; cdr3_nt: TGTGCCAGCAGGGCTACAAGTAGCACAGATACGCAGTATTTT
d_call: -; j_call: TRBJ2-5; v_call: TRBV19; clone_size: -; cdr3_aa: CASSIDLGQETQYF; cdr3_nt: TGTGCCAGTAGTATAGATCTAGGGCAAGAGACCCAGTACTTC
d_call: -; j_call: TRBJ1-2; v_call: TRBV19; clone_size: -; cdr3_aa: CASSTRGPNGYTF; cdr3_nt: TGTGCCAGTAGTACCCGCGGCCCCAATGGCTACACCTTC
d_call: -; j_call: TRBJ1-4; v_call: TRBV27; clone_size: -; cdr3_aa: CASSSTLSPEKLFF; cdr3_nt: TGTGCCAGCAGTTCGACACTAAGTCCAGAAAAACTGTTTTTT
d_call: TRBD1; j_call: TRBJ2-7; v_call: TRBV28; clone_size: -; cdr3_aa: CASRAPGTGTYEQYF; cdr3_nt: TGTGCCAGCAGGGCTCCCGGGACAGGGACCTACGAGCAGTACTTC
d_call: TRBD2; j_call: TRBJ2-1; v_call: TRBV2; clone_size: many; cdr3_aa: CASSRLAGVNEQFF; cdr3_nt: TGTGCCAGCAGTCGACTAGCGGGAGTCAATGAGCAGTTCTTC
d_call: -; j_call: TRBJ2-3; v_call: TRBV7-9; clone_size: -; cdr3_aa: CASSLLTSSDTQYF; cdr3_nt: TGTGCCAGCAGCTTGTTAACTAGCTCAGATACGCAGTATTTT
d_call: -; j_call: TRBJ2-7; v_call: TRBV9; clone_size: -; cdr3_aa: CASSVYHSGPYEQYF; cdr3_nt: TGTGCCAGCAGCGTCTATCACAGTGGCCCCTACGAGCAGTACTTC
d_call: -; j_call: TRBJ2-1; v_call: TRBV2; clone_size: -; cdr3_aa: CASSVANEQFF; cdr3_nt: TGTGCCAGCAGTGTCGCGAATGAGCAGTTCTTC
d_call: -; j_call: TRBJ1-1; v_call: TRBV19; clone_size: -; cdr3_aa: CASILDEGGKAFF; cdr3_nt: TGTGCCAGTATCCTAGATGAGGGCGGGAAGGCTTTCTTT
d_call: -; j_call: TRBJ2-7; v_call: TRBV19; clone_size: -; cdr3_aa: CASSMVRDYEQYF; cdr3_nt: TGTGCCAGTAGTATGGTCAGGGACTACGAGCAGTACTTC
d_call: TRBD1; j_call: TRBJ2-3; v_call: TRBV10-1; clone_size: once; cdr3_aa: CASSEAQGVGDTQYF; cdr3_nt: TGCGCCAGCAGTGAAGCGCAGGGGGTAGGAGATACGCAGTATTTT
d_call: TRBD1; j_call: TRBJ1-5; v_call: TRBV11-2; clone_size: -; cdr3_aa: CASGQAGQPQHF; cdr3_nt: TGTGCCAGCGGACAGGCTGGTCAGCCCCAGCATTTT
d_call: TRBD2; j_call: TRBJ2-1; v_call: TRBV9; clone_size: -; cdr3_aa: CASSLLSGSSYNEQFF; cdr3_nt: TGTGCCAGCAGTCTCCTTAGCGGGAGCTCCTACAATGAGCAGTTCTTC
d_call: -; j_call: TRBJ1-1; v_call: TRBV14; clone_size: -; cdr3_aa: CASSYGGIDTEAFF; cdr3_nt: TGTGCCAGCAGCTACGGGGGCATTGACACTGAAGCTTTCTTT
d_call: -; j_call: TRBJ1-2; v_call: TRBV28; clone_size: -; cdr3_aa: CASSSLGRGVYGYTF; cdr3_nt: TGTGCCAGCAGTTCCCTAGGTCGTGGGGTCTATGGCTACACCTTC
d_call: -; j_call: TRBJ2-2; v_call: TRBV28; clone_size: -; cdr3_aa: CASSFLAQSTGELFF; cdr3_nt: TGTGCCAGCAGTTTCTTAGCCCAAAGCACCGGGGAGCTGTTTTTT
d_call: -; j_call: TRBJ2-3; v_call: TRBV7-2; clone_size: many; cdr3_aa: CASSFGGPAGTDTQYF; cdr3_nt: TGTGCCAGCAGCTTCGGGGGCCCAGCGGGAACAGATACGCAGTATTTT
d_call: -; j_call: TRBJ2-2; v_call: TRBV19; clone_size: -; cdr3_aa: CASSTPGRTGELFF; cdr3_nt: TGTGCCAGTAGTACGCCTGGGAGGACCGGGGAGCTGTTTTTT
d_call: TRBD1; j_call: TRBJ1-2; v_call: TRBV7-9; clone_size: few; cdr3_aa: CASSPRTGRNYGYTF; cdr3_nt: TGTGCCAGCAGCCCCCGGACAGGGCGTAACTATGGCTACACCTTC
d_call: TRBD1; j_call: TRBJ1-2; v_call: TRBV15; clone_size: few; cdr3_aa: CATSTGTGNYGYTF; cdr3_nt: TGTGCCACCAGCACCGGGACAGGGAACTATGGCTACACCTTC
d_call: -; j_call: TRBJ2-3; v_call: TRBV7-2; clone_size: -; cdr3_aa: CASSLEGSADTQYF; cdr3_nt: TGTGCCAGCAGCTTAGAGGGATCAGCAGATACGCAGTATTTT
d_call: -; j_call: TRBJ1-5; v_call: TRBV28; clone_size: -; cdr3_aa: CASSPAPGGDQPQHF; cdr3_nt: TGTGCCAGCAGCCCCGCCCCCGGCGGGGATCAGCCCCAGCATTTT
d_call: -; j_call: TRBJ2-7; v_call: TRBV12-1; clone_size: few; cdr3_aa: CASSFPGQGANEQYF; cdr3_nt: TGTGCCAGCAGCTTCCCGGGACAGGGGGCCAACGAGCAGTACTTC
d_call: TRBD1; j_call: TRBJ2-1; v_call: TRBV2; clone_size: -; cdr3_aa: CASSERRQGYNEQFF; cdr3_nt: TGTGCCAGCAGTGAACGGAGACAGGGCTACAATGAGCAGTTCTTC
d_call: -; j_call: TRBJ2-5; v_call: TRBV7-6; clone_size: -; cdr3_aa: CASSLGGIGETQYF; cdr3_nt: TGTGCCAGCAGCTTAGGGGGGATTGGGGAGACCCAGTACTTC
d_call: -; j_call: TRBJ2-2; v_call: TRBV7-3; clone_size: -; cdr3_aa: CASSLTGGLGTGELFF; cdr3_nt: TGTGCCAGCAGCTTAACAGGGGGGCTCGGCACCGGGGAGCTGTTTTTT
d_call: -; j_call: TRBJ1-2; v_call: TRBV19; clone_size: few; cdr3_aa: CASNRPPAYGYTF; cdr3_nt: TGTGCCAGTAACCGGCCCCCGGCGTATGGCTACACCTTC
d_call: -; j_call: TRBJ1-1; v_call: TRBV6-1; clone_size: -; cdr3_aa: CASSEPQEMNTEAFF; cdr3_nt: TGTGCCAGCAGTGAACCCCAGGAGATGAACACTGAAGCTTTCTTT
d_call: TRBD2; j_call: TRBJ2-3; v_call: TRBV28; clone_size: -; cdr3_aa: CASSSGGYPDTQYF; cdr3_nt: TGTGCCAGCAGTTCCGGGGGGTACCCAGATACGCAGTATTTT
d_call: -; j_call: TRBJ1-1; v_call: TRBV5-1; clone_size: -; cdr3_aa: CASSSGTQNTEAFF; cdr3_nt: TGCGCCAGCAGCTCCGGGACCCAGAACACTGAAGCTTTCTTT
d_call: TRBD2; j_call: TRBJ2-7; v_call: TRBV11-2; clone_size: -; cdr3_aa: CASTPGGSDEQYF; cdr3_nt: TGTGCCAGCACCCCGGGCGGGAGTGACGAGCAGTACTTC
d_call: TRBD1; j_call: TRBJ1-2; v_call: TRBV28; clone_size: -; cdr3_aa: CASSSAGQGDGYTF; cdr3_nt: TGTGCCAGCAGTTCGGCCGGACAGGGTGATGGCTACACCTTC
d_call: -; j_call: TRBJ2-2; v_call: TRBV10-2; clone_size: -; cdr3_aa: CASRAGDIRNTGELFF; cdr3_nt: TGCGCCAGCCGCGCAGGAGATATACGGAACACCGGGGAGCTGTTTTTT
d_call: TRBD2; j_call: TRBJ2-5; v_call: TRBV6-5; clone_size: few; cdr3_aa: CASSLTSGKETQYF; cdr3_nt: TGTGCCAGCAGCTTGACTAGCGGGAAAGAGACCCAGTACTTC
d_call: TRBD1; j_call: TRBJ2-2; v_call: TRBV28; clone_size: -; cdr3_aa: CASSPQGRPNTGELFF; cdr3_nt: TGTGCCAGCAGTCCACAGGGGCGACCGAACACCGGGGAGCTGTTTTTT
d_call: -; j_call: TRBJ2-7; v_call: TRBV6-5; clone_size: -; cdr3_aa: CASSLQSGVVHEQYF; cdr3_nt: TGTGCCAGCAGCCTCCAGTCGGGAGTTGTCCACGAGCAGTACTTC
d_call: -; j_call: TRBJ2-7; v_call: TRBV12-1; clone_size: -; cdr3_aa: CASSPRTSGRPSSYEQYF; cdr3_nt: TGTGCCAGCAGCCCACGGACTAGCGGGAGGCCTAGCTCCTACGAGCAGTACTTC
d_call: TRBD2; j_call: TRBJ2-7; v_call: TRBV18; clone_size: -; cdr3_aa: CASSQRSSGSINEQYF; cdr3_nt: TGTGCCAGCTCACAACGGTCTAGCGGGAGTATCAACGAGCAGTACTTC
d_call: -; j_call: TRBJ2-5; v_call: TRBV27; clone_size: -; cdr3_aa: CASSSRGLLLAAGGETQYF; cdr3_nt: TGTGCCAGCAGTTCCAGGGGGCTACTCCTGGCAGCGGGAGGAGAGACCCAGTACTTC
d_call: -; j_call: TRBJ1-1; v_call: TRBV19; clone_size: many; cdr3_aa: CASSIYNTEAFF; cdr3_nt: TGTGCCAGTAGTATATACAACACTGAAGCTTTCTTT
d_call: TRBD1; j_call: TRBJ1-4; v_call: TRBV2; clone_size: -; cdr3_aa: CASSGQGSFSEKLFF; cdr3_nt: TGTGCCAGCAGCGGACAGGGTTCCTTTAGCGAAAAACTGTTTTTT
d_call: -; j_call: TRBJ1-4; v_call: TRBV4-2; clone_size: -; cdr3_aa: CASSGAEGGNEKLFF; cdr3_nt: TGTGCCAGCAGCGGAGCCGAGGGGGGGAATGAAAAACTGTTTTTT
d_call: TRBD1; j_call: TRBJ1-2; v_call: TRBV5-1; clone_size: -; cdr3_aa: CASSWGQGRAGYTF; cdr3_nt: TGCGCCAGCAGCTGGGGACAGGGGAGAGCTGGCTACACCTTC
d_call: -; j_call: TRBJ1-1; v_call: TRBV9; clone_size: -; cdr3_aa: CASSVAGQNTEAFF; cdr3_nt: TGTGCCAGCAGCGTGGCAGGCCAGAACACTGAAGCTTTCTTT
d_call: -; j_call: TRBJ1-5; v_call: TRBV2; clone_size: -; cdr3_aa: CASRDLAFSNQPQHF; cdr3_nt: TGTGCCAGCAGGGACCTCGCCTTTTCGAATCAGCCCCAGCATTTT
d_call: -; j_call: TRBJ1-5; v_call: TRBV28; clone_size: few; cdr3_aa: CASSLMKGPGNQPQHF; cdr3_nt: TGTGCCAGCAGTTTAATGAAGGGGCCAGGCAATCAGCCCCAGCATTTT
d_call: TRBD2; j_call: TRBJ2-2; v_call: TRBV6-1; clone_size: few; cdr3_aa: CASSKASGRGLLSGELFF; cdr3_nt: TGTGCCAGCAGTAAAGCTAGCGGGAGGGGGTTATTGTCCGGGGAGCTGTTTTTT
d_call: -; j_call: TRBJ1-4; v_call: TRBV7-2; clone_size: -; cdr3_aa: CASSRAGQINEKLFF; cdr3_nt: TGTGCCAGCAGCCGGGCGGGGCAGATTAATGAAAAACTGTTTTTT